The T cell receptor beta chain under discussion was sequenced for a study of blood T cell repertoires in COVID-19. Study as a whole: From T cells, B-cell-depleted T cells, or PBMCs came the material, which was cDNA or gDNA.

The assay was immunoSEQ multiplex PCR, and TCRdb's table has in-frame clones only and misses some. The sample includes 30,000 to 45,000 clones, 88% of them seen just once. This CDR3 is 12 amino acids long. V lost 4 bases, J lost 8 bases, and 9 bases lay in between. The germline V gene encodes CDR1 SGDLS and CDR2 YYNGEE. Sequenced material: peripheral blood. The J gene is TRBJ2-2, the V gene TRBV9; a possible D gene is TRBD2 (6 bases). The receptor's source is a woman aged 70 to 79 with active COVID-19. The CDR3 sequence is CASSLEGGELFF. Here the CDR3 DNA reads TGTGCCAGCAGCCTGGAGGGGGGGGAGCTGTTTTTT. The entire variable domain, with the rest obtained from reference TRBV9 and TRBJ2-2, is as follows: DSGVTQTPKHLITATGQRVTLRCSPRSGDLSVYWYQQSLDQGLQFLIQYYNGEERAKGNILERFSAQQFPDLHSELNLSSLELGDSALYFCASSLEGGELFFGEGSRLTVL.